The 24 T cell receptor beta chains presented below share a single source sample, sequenced in a study of control samples from healthy donors and cancer patients. Some clones are missing from TCRdb's copy, which holds only in-frame ones; the method was immunoSEQ multiplex PCR. The sample lists around 150,000 clones, just over 85% occurring once. Sequenced material: blood. These receptor sequences come from a man aged 18 to 29 in good health.

This chain uses TRBV14 with TRBJ2-1; D remains ambiguous. There are 13 residues in the CDR3. V was pared by 3 bases and J by 10 bases, with 13 bases between. The germline gives CDR1 SGHDN, CDR2 FVKESK. The DNA of the CDR3 is TGTGCCAGCAGCCACCGGTACTTTGGCGAGCAGTTCTTC. This sequence encodes CASSHRYFGEQFF.

The rearrangement uses TRBV4-3 and TRBJ2-3; TRBD2 aligns across 12 bases. CDR1 LGHNA and CDR2 YSLEER come from the germline V gene. Losses at the gene ends were 2 bases for V and 4 bases for J; bases not matched to a gene: 10. The CDR3 extends over 18 amino acids. DNA for the CDR3: TGCGCCAGCAGCCAATTCCCTAGCGGGGGGGGAGGAGCAGATACGCAGTATTTT. This translates into CASSQFPSGGGGADTQYF.

The chain combines TRBV27 with TRBJ1-5, with 10 positions matching TRBD1. CDR3 length: 18 residues. Per germline, CDR1 MNHEY and CDR2 SMNVEV (reference sequence). The J segment lost 5 bases and the V segment lost 5 bases, leaving 15 bases of the junction unmatched. CDR3 sequence reads: CASSAIWGQGFADQPQHF. DNA of the CDR3: TGTGCCAGCAGTGCGATCTGGGGACAGGGGTTCGCGGATCAGCCCCAGCATTTT.

In its sample, this clone was seen once. The rearrangement uses TRBV12-3 or TRBV12-4 and TRBJ2-3, with a possible D match to TRBD1 (5 bases). The CDR3 sequence is 11 residues long. The V and J ends lost 11 bases and 2 bases respectively, with 8 bases between them. This chain's CDR3 is CAGASTDTQYF. The DNA for the CDR3 is TGTGCCGGGGCTTCCACAGATACGCAGTATTTT.

The chain carries TRBV5-1 and TRBJ1-1, with D perhaps matching TRBD1 (5 bases). Trimming removed 1 base from V and 4 bases from J, with 17 bases in between. Germline V gene data show CDR1 as SGHRS and CDR2 as YFSETQ. CDR3 size: 16 residues. The CDR3 spells CASSLLQGVLGTEAFF. The CDR3 DNA reads TGCGCCAGCAGCTTGTTACAAGGGGTCTTGGGCACTGAAGCTTTCTTT.

The chain has TRBV15 and TRBJ1-4; tentatively, D is TRBD1 (5 bases). This CDR3 spans 15 amino acids. With 1 base removed from V and 6 bases from J, the gap between germline ends came to 12 bases. Germline assignment: CDR1 LNHNV and CDR2 YYDKDF (reference sequence). This chain's CDR3 is CATSRAGQVHEKLFF. In DNA form, the CDR3 reads TGTGCCACCAGCAGAGCAGGGCAGGTTCATGAAAAACTGTTTTTT.

The V gene is TRBV7-8, the J gene TRBJ1-1, with 7 nucleotides matching TRBD1. The CDR3 consists of 12 residues. Germline V gene data show CDR1 as SGHVS and CDR2 as FQNEAQ. The trim removed 1 base at V and 11 bases at J, leaving 4 bases unmatched. The CDR3 region is CASSLGQGVAFF. The CDR3 DNA follows: TGTGCCAGCAGCTTAGGGCAGGGGGTTGCTTTCTTT.

V gene TRBV18 combines with J gene TRBJ2-7; 8 bases fit TRBD1. This CDR3 has 14 residues. Germline trimming cut 3 bases from V and 7 bases from J; bases unmatched to any gene: 8. Germline V gene lookup returns CDR1 KGHSH and CDR2 LQKENI. In DNA form, the CDR3 reads TGTGCCAGCTCACCCCAAGACAGGGGTGGAGAGCAGTACTTC. This gives the protein CASSPQDRGGEQYF.

The chain links TRBV7-9 to TRBJ1-6, with no clear D. V lost 1 base to trimming and J lost 10 bases, with 5 bases between them. Germline V gene lookup returns CDR1 SEHNR and CDR2 FQNEAQ (reference sequence). This CDR3 spans 12 amino acids. The CDR3: CASSLVGSPLHF. Here the CDR3 DNA reads TGTGCCAGCAGCTTAGTTGGCTCACCCCTCCACTTT.

The chain combines TRBV14 with TRBJ2-7, with 8 bases aligning to TRBD1. The CDR3 is 14 residues long. The trim removed 1 base at V and 4 bases at J, leaving 3 bases unmatched. Germline-derived CDR1 and CDR2 are SGHDN and FVKESK. The CDR3, as DNA: TGTGCCAGCAGCCAAGGACAGGGGCCGTACGAGCAGTACTTC. Its protein is CASSQGQGPYEQYF.

The chain employs TRBV19 and TRBJ1-2; 7 bases line up with TRBD1. The ends lost 5 bases at V and 5 bases at J; junction bases unmatched: 5. Germline loops: CDR1 LNHDA, CDR2 SQIVND (reference sequence). CDR3 size: 13 residues. This CDR3 reads CASSLTGRYGYTF. CDR3 DNA: TGTGCCAGTAGTCTGACAGGGCGGTATGGCTACACCTTC.

J is TRBJ2-7 and V is TRBV29-1, with D unresolved. The CDR3 loop spans 15 amino acids. Deletions cut 5 bases from V and 7 bases from J, with 24 bases between. Germline assignment: CDR1 SQVTM and CDR2 ANQGSEA. The CDR3 loop is CSVILPDKPSREQYF. CDR3 nucleotide sequence: TGCAGCGTTATACTCCCAGACAAACCGTCGCGGGAGCAGTACTTC.

The rearrangement joins TRBV6-1 to TRBJ2-7; D is possibly TRBD1 (7 bases). The germline V and J ends were trimmed by 2 bases and 4 bases, with 12 bases remaining between them. The germline gives CDR1 MNHNS, CDR2 SASEGT. The CDR3 runs 14 residues. The CDR3 nucleotides are TGTGCCAGCAGTGAACAGGGGGGTCATTACGAGCAGTACTTC. Translating gives CASSEQGGHYEQYF.

The CDR3 protein is CASRSLKSTYDNSPLHF. The CDR3 DNA is TGTGCCAGCAGAAGTTTAAAGAGCACGTACGATAATTCACCCCTCCACTTT. The chain employs TRBV27 and TRBJ1-6; D is uncertain. This CDR3 region has 17 residues. Germline V gene sequence: CDR1 MNHEY, CDR2 SMNVEV (reference sequence). Trimming took 6 bases from V and 5 from J, leaving 20 bases between them.

This chain connects TRBV7-9 to TRBJ1-5; a possible D gene is TRBD1 (6 bases). Looked up from germline, CDR1 is SEHNR and CDR2 is FQNEAQ (reference sequence). The V end was cut by 1 base, the J end by 3 bases, with 13 bases between. The CDR3 loop spans 16 amino acids. CDR3 DNA: TGTGCCAGCAGCTTAGTACAGGGCCAGATCAATCAGCCCCAGCATTTT. Translated, it gives CASSLVQGQINQPQHF.

The chain carries TRBV4-2 and TRBJ2-1, with 11 bases that match TRBD2. V trimming: 0 bases; J trimming: 7 bases; junction bases outside the gene matches: 14. CDR3 size: 19 residues. The germline gives CDR1 LGHNA, CDR2 YNFKEQ. CDR3 nucleotide sequence: TGTGCCAGCAGCCAAGATGCCCTTGGGTTAGCGGGGGGGATTAATGAGCAGTTCTTC. It encodes CASSQDALGLAGGINEQFF.

J is TRBJ1-1 and V is TRBV6-5; D is unresolved. CDR1 MNHEY and CDR2 SVGAGI come from the germline V gene. The V and J ends lost 0 bases and 2 bases respectively, with 7 bases between them. CDR3 length: 14 amino acids. CDR3 sequence reads: CASSYSHRNTEAFF. As DNA, the CDR3 is TGTGCCAGCAGTTACTCGCACCGAAACACTGAAGCTTTCTTT.

V is TRBV2 and J is TRBJ2-3; TRBD2 agrees at 8 bases. The CDR3 extends over 14 amino acids. Germline trimming cut 9 bases from V and 0 bases from J; bases unmatched to any gene: 5. Germline CDR1 reads SNHLY; CDR2 reads FYNNEI. Here the CDR3 reads CARRRLASTDTQYF. The CDR3 region has the DNA TGTGCCAGACGACGACTAGCGAGCACAGATACGCAGTATTTT.

The count of this clone is one. The genes are TRBV9 and TRBJ1-5; TRBD1 is a possible D gene (5 bases). Per the germline V gene, CDR1 is SGDLS and CDR2 is YYNGEE. V lost 4 bases, J lost 0 bases, and 17 bases lay in between. There are 17 residues in the CDR3. DNA for the CDR3: TGTGCCAGCAGCAGACTCAGGGACGGTTATAGCAATCAGCCCCAGCATTTT. Translated, it gives CASSRLRDGYSNQPQHF.

The chain joins TRBV7-9 to TRBJ1-1; TRBD1 matches at 9 bases. J lost 3 bases, V lost 4 bases, and 3 bases had no gene match. Germline V gene lookup returns CDR1 SEHNR and CDR2 FQNEAQ (reference sequence). This CDR3 contains 14 residues. Here the CDR3 DNA reads TGTGCCAGCAGCTACCGGGACAGGGACACTGAAGCTTTCTTT. The encoded protein is CASSYRDRDTEAFF.

The chain carries TRBV30 and TRBJ2-3; 12 bases match TRBD2. The ends lost 6 bases at V and 6 bases at J; junction bases unmatched: 10. The length of the CDR3 is 15 residues. Germline lookup yields CDR1 GTSNPN and CDR2 SVGIG (reference sequence). CDR3 loop: CACWTSGTGGDTQYF. The CDR3 coding sequence is TGTGCCTGTTGGACTAGCGGGACCGGAGGGGATACGCAGTATTTT.

V usage is TRBV20-1 and J usage is TRBJ2-3; no reliable D call. CDR3 size: 11 residues. CDR1 is DFQATT and CDR2 is SNEGSKA in the germline V gene (reference sequence). Trimming pared 3 bases from V and 6 bases from J, leaving 7 bases between. CDR3 DNA: TGCAGTGCTAGGATTTCCGATACGCAGTATTTT. Protein: CSARISDTQYF.

V is TRBV13 and J is TRBJ2-1; 9 positions match TRBD2. The CDR3 runs to 15 residues. V shed 6 bases, J shed 9 bases, and the junction held 12 bases outside the gene matches. The germline CDR1 and CDR2 sequences are PRHDT and FYEKMQ (reference sequence). CDR3 amino acids: CASSPISGGFSEQFF. Here the CDR3 DNA reads TGTGCCAGCAGTCCTATCAGCGGGGGGTTTAGTGAGCAGTTCTTC.

The V call is TRBV12-3 or TRBV12-4, the J call TRBJ1-5, with D possibly being TRBD1 (5 bases). V was trimmed by 7 bases and J by 4 bases, leaving 11 bases between them. The CDR3 is 13 residues long. CDR3 loop: CASTRGANQPQHF. The CDR3 nucleotides are TGTGCCAGCACGCGAGGGGCGAATCAGCCCCAGCATTTT.